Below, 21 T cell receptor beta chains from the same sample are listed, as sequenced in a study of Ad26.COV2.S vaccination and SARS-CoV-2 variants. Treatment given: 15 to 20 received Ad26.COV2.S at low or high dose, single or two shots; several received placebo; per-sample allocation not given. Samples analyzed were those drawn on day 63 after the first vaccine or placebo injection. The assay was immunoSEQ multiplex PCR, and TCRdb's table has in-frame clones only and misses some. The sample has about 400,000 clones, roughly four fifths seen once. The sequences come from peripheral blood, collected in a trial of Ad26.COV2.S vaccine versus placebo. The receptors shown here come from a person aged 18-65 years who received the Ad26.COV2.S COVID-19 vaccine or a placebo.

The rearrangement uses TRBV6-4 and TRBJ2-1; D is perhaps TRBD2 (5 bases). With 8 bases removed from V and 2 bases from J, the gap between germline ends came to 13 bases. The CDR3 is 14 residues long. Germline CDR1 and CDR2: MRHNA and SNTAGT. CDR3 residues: CASRMRDTYNEQFF. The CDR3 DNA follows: TGTGCCAGCCGGATGAGGGATACCTACAATGAGCAGTTCTTC.

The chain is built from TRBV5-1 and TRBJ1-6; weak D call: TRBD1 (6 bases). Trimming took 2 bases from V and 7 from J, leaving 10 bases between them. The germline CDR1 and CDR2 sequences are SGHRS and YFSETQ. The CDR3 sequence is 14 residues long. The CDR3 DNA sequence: TGCGCCAGCAGCTTAGGGGGGTCCAATTCACCCCTCCACTTT. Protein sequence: CASSLGGSNSPLHF. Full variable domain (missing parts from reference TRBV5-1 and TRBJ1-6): KAGVTQTPRYLIKTRGQQVTLSCSPISGHRSVSWYQQTPGQGLQFLFEYFSETQRNKGNFPGRFSGRQFSNSRSEMNVSTLELGDSALYLCASSLGGSNSPLHFGNGTRLTVT.

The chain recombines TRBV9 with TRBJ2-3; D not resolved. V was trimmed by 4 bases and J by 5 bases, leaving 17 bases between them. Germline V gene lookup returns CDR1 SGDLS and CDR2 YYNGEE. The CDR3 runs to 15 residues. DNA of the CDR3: TGTGCCAGCAGCCCCGGGCCCATAGCTGGAGATACGCAGTATTTT. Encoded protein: CASSPGPIAGDTQYF.

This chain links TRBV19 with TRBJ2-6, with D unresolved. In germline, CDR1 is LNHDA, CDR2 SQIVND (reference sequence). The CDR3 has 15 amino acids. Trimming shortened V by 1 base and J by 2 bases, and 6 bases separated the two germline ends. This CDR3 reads CASSIGWAGANVLTF. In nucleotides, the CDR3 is TGTGCCAGTAGTATAGGCTGGGCTGGGGCCAACGTCCTGACTTTC.

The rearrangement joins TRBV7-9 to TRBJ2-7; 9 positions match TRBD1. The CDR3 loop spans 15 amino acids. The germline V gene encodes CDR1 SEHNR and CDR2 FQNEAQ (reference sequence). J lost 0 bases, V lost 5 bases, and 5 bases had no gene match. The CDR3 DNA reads TGTGCCAGCAGCCCCTGGACAGGGGCCTCCTACGAGCAGTACTTC. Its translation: CASSPWTGASYEQYF. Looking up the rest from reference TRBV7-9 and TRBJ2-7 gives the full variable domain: DTGVSQNPRHKITKRGQNVTFRCDPISEHNRLYWYRQTLGQGPEFLTYFQNEAQLEKSRLLSDRFSAERPKGSFSTLEIQRTEQGDSAMYLCASSPWTGASYEQYFGPGTRLTVT.

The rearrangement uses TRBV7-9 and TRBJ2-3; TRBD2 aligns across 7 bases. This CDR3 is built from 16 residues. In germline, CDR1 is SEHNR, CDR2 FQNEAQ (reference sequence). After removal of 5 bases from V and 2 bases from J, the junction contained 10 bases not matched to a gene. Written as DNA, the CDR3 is TGTGCCAGCAGCCGGTTAGCGGGTACAACCACAGATACGCAGTATTTT. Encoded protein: CASSRLAGTTTDTQYF.

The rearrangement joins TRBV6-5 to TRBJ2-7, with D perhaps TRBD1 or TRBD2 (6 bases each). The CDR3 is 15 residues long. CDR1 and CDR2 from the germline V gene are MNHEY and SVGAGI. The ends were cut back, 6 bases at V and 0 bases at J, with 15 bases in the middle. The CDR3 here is CASRVEGGFSYEQYF. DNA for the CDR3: TGTGCCAGCAGGGTCGAGGGGGGCTTCTCCTACGAGCAGTACTTC.

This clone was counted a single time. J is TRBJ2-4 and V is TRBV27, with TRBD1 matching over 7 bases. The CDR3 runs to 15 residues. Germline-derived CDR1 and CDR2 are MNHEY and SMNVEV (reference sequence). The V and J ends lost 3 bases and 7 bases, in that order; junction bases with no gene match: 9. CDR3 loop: CASSLYRGSSNIQYF. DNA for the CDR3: TGTGCCAGCAGTTTGTACAGGGGCTCCAGTAACATTCAGTACTTC.

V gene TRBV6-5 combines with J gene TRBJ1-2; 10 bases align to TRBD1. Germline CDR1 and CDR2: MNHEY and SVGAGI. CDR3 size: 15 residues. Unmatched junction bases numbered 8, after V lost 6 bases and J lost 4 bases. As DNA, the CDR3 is TGTGCCAGCAGACCTTCGACAGGGGGCCTCTATGGCTACACCTTC. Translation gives CASRPSTGGLYGYTF.

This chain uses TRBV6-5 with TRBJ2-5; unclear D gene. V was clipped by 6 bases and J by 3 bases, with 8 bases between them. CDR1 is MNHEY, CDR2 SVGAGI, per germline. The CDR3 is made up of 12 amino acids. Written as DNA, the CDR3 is TGTGCCAGCAGAGACGTAGAAGAGACCCAGTACTTC. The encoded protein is CASRDVEETQYF.

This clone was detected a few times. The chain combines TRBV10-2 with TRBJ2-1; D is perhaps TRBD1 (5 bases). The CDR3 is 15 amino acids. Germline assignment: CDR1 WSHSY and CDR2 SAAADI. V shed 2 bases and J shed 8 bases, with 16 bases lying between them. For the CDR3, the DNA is TGCGCCAGCAGTGAGGCCGGGTCCAGGGTAGATGAGCAGTTCTTC. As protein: CASSEAGSRVDEQFF.

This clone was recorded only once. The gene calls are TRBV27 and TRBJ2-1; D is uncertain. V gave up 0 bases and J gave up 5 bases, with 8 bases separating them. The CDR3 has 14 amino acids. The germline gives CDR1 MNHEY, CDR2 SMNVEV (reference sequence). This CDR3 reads CASSLSRQNNEQFF. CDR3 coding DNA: TGTGCCAGCAGTTTATCCAGACAAAACAATGAGCAGTTCTTC.

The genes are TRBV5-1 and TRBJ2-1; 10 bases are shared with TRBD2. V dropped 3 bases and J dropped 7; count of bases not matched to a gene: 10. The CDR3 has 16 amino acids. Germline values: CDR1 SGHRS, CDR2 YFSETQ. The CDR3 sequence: CASSSDPSGSTNEQFF. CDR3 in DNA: TGCGCCAGCAGCTCGGACCCTAGCGGGAGTACTAATGAGCAGTTCTTC.

CDR3 DNA: TGTGCCAGCAAAAGACTAGCGGGAGTAGAGACCCAGTACTTC. Protein: CASKRLAGVETQYF. The chain joins TRBV2 to TRBJ2-5; 12 bases map to TRBD2. Trimming at V came to 7 bases and at J to 4 bases, leaving 4 bases not matched to a gene. CDR1 and CDR2 from the germline V gene are SNHLY and FYNNEI. The CDR3 loop spans 14 amino acids.

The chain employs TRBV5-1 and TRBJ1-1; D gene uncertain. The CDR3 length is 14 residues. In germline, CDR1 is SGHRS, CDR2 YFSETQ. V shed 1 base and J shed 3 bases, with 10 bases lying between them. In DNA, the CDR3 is TGCGCCAGCAGCTTGTGGTCAGAGGACACTGAAGCTTTCTTT. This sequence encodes CASSLWSEDTEAFF.

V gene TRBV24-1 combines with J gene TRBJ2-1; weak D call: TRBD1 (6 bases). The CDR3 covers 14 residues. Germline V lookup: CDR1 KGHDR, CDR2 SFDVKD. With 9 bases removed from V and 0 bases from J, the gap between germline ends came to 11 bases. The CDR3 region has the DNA TGTGCCACCCAAGACAGGAGCTCCTACAATGAGCAGTTCTTC. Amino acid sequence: CATQDRSSYNEQFF.

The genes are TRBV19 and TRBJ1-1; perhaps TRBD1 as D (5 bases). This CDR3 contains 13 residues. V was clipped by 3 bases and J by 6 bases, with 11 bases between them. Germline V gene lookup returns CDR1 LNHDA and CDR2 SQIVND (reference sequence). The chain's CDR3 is CASSIRGRPEAFF. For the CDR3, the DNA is TGTGCCAGTAGTATCCGGGGGAGGCCTGAAGCTTTCTTT.

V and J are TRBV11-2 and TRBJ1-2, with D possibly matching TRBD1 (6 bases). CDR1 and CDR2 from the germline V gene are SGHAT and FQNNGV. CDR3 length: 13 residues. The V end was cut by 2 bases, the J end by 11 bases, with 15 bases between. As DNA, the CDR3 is TGTGCCAGCAGCTTATTCCCGCCAGGGGATTACACCTTC. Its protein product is CASSLFPPGDYTF.

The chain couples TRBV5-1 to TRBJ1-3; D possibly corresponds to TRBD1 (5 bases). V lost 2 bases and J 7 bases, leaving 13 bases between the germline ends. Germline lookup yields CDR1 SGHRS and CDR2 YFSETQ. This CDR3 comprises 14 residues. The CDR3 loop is CASSFSGAENTIYF. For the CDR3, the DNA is TGCGCCAGCAGCTTCTCCGGGGCCGAGAACACCATATATTTT.

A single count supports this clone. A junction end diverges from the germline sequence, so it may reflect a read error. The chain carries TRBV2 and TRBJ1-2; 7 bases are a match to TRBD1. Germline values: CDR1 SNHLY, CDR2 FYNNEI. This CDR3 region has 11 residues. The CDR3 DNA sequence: TGTGCCAGCAGGGGGACAGCTCCGGGCCCCTTC. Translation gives CASRGTAPGPF.

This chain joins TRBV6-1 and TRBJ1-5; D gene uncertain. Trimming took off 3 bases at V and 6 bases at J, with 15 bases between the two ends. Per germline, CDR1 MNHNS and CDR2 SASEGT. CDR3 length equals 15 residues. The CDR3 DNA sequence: TGTGCCAGCAGTGAGACTTTAACGGGCGGTCAGCCCCAGCATTTT. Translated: CASSETLTGGQPQHF.